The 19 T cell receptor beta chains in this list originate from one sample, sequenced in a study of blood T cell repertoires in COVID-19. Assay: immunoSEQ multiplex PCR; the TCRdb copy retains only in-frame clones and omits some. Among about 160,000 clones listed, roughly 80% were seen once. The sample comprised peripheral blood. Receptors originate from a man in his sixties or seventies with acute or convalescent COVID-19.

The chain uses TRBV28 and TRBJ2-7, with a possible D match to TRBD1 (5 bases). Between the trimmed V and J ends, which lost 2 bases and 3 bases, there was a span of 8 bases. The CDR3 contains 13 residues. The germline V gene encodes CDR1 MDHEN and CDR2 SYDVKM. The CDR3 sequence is CASSLRQGYEQYF. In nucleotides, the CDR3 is TGTGCCAGCAGTTTAAGGCAGGGCTACGAGCAGTACTTC.

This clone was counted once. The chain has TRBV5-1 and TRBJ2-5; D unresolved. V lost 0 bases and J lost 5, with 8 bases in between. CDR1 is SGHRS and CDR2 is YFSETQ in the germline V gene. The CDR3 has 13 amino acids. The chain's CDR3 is CASSLVLQETQYF. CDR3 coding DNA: TGCGCCAGCAGCTTGGTCCTACAGGAGACCCAGTACTTC. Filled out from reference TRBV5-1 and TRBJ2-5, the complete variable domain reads KAGVTQTPRYLIKTRGQQVTLSCSPISGHRSVSWYQQTPGQGLQFLFEYFSETQRNKGNFPGRFSGRQFSNSRSEMNVSTLELGDSALYLCASSLVLQETQYFGPGTRLLVL.

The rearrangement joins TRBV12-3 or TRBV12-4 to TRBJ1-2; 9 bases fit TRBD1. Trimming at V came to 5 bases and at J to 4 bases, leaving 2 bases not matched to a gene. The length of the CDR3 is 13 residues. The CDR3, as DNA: TGTGCCAGCAGTGGGACAGGGCGCTATGGCTACACCTTC. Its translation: CASSGTGRYGYTF.

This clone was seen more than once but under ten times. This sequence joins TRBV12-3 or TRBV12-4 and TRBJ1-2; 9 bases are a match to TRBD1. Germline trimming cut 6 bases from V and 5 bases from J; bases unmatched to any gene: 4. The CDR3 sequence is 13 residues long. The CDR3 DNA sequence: TGTGCCAGCAGGGAACAGGGGGCGTATGGCTACACCTTC. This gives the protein CASREQGAYGYTF.

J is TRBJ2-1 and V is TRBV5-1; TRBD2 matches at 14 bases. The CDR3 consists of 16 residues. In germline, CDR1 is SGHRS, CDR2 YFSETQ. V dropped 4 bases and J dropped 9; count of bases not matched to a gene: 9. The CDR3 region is CASSPLTSGGATEQFF. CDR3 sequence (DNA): TGCGCCAGCAGCCCGCTGACTAGCGGGGGGGCCACTGAGCAGTTCTTC.

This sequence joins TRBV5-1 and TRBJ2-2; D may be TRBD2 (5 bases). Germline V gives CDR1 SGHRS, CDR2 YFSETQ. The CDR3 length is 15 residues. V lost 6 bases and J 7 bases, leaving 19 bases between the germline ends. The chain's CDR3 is CASTSDLRLLGELFF. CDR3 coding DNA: TGCGCCAGCACCTCGGACTTACGCTTACTCGGGGAGCTGTTTTTT.

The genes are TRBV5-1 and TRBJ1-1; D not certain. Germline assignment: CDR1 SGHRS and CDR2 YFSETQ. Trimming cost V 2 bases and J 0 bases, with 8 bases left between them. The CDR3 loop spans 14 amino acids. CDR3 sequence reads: CASSLFDMNTEAFF. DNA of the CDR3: TGCGCCAGCAGCTTATTCGACATGAACACTGAAGCTTTCTTT.

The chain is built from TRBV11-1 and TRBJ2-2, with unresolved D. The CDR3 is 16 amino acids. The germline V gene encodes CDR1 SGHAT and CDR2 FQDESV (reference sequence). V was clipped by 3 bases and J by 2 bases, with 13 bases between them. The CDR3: CASSFSGLTNTGELFF. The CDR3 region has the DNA TGTGCCAGCAGCTTTAGTGGTCTAACCAACACCGGGGAGCTGTTTTTT.

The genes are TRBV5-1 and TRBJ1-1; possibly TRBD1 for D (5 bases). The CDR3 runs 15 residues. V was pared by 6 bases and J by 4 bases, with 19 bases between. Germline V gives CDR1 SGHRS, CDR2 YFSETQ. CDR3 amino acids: CASTPGFRVSTEAFF. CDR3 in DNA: TGCGCCAGCACCCCAGGGTTTCGTGTGAGCACTGAAGCTTTCTTT.

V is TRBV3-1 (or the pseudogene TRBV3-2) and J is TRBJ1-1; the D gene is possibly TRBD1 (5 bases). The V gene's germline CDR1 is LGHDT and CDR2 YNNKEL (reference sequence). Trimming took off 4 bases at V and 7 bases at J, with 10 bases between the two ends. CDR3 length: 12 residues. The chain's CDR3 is CASSPQTDEAFF. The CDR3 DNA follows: TGTGCCAGCAGCCCTCAGACAGATGAAGCTTTCTTT.

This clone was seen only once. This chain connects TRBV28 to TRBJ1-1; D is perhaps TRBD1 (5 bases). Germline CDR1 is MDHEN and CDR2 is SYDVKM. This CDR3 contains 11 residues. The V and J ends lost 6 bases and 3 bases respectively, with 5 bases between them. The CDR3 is CASRGDTEAFF. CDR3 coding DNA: TGTGCCAGCAGAGGGGACACTGAAGCTTTCTTT.

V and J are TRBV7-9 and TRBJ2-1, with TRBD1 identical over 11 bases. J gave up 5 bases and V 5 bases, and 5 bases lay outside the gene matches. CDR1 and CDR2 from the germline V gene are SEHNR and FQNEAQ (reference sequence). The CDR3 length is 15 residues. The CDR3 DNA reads TGTGCCAGCAGCCCCCCGGGACAGGGGGACAATGAGCAGTTCTTC. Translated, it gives CASSPPGQGDNEQFF. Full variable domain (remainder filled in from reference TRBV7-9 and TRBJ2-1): DTGVSQNPRHKITKRGQNVTFRCDPISEHNRLYWYRQTLGQGPEFLTYFQNEAQLEKSRLLSDRFSAERPKGSFSTLEIQRTEQGDSAMYLCASSPPGQGDNEQFFGPGTRLTVL.

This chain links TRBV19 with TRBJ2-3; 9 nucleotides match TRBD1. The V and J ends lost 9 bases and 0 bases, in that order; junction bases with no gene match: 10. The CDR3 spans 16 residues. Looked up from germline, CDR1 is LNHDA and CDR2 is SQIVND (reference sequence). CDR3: CASSDLGQGSTDTQYF. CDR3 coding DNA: TGTGCCAGCAGCGACCTGGGACAGGGCAGCACAGATACGCAGTATTTT.

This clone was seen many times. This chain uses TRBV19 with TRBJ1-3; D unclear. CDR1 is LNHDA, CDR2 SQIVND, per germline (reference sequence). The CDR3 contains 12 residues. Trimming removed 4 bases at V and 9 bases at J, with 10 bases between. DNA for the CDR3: TGTGCCAGTAGTAGAGGGTCGGCCACCATATATTTT. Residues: CASSRGSATIYF.

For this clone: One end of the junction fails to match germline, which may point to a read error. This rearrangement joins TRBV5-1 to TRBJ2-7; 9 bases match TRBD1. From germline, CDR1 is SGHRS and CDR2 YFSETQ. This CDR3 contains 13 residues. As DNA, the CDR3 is TGCGCCAGCAGCCTGGACGGGACAGGGATACCCTATTTC. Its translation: CASSLDGTGIPYF.

DNA for the CDR3: TGTGCCAGCAGTTTGACAGGGGATGATCAAGAGACCCAGTACTTC. The encoded protein is CASSLTGDDQETQYF. This chain connects TRBV28 to TRBJ2-5; TRBD1 agrees at 8 bases. The V and J ends lost 3 bases and 2 bases, in that order; junction bases with no gene match: 5. CDR3 length equals 15 residues. CDR1 is MDHEN, CDR2 SYDVKM, per germline.

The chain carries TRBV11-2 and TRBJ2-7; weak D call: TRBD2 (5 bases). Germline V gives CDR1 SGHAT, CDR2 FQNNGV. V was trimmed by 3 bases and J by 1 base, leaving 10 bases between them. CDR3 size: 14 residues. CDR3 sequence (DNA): TGTGCCAGCAGCTTCGGAGGCCTATCCTACGAGCAGTACTTC. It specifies CASSFGGLSYEQYF.

Written as DNA, the CDR3 is TGTGCCAGCAGCTTCGGGGCGCGGGAGGCCCACGAGCAGTACTTC. Its translation is CASSFGAREAHEQYF. The rearrangement joins TRBV7-6 to TRBJ2-7; 8 nucleotides line up with TRBD2. This CDR3 has 15 residues. V lost 3 bases, J lost 5 bases, and 9 bases stayed unmatched. CDR1 is SGHVS, CDR2 FNYEAQ, per germline.

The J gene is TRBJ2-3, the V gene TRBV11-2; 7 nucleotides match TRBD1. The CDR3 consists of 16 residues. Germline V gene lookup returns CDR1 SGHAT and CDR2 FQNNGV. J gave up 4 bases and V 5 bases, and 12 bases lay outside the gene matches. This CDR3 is CASSRQGRFMPDTQYF. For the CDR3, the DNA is TGTGCCAGCAGCAGACAGGGACGATTCATGCCAGATACGCAGTATTTT.